Below, 23 T cell receptor beta chains from the same sample are listed, as sequenced in a study of blood T cells in healthy people across ages. Alongside a J-beta primer mix, a sample-barcoded 5' primer served in a second PCR lasting roughly 7 to 11 cycles. TCRdb re-called the 5' RACE reads with MiXCR, one entry per CDR3 protein. Of about 1.5 million distinct CDR3 sequences in the sample, 40% to 45% are singletons; the top ten hold roughly 3.7%. Source material: blood. The origin of the receptors is a woman between 18 and 29 years old in good health.

This clonotype was counted once. The chain is built from TRBV6-5 and TRBJ2-3, with 8 positions matching TRBD1. V gave up 7 bases and J gave up 5 bases; unmatched junction bases: 8. Germline-derived CDR1 and CDR2 are MNHEY and SVGAGI. The length of the CDR3 is 14 residues. The CDR3 DNA sequence: TGTGCCAGCACCCCAGGGGGCGCGGGAGATACGCAGTATTTT. This translates into CASTPGGAGDTQYF.

Notes on this clonotype: A much larger clone differs from this one at a single base, so this may be a read error. This sequence joins TRBV10-3 and TRBJ2-3; possibly TRBD2 for D (5 bases). Germline CDR1 reads ENHRY; CDR2 reads SYGVKD. This CDR3 is built from 15 residues. The CDR3, as DNA: TGTGCCCTCAGTGAGGGTATTTCCGACACAGATACGCAGTATTTT. This codes for CALSEGISDTDTQYF.

This clonotype was picked up a small number of times. The rearrangement links TRBV29-1 to TRBJ2-1; maybe TRBD1 (5 bases). The length of the CDR3 is 17 residues. Germline V gene sequence: CDR1 SQVTM, CDR2 ANQGSEA. V shed 3 bases and J shed 0 bases, with 18 bases lying between them. CDR3 in DNA: TGCAGCGTTGACTCGCTCAGGGCCCTTAGCTCCTACAATGAGCAGTTCTTC. Its translation is CSVDSLRALSSYNEQFF.

The chain uses TRBV12-5 and TRBJ2-1; weak D call: TRBD1 (5 bases). Germline-derived CDR1 and CDR2 are LGHNT and FRNRAP. The length of the CDR3 is 14 residues. V lost 1 base and J lost 13, with 17 bases in between. Here the CDR3 DNA reads TGTGCTAGTGGTTTGGGACAGCAACAAGAGACCCAGTTCTTC. Translating it yields CASGLGQQQETQFF.

This clonotype has just one count. An end of the junction differs from the germline gene, which may be a read error. J is TRBJ2-2 and V is TRBV7-8; TRBD2 matches at 8 bases. CDR1 SGHVS and CDR2 FQNEAQ come from the germline V gene. The CDR3 sequence is 15 residues long. The chain's CDR3 is CVSSRSGTNTGELFF. The CDR3 DNA follows: TGTGTCAGCAGCCGTAGCGGGACGAACACCGGGGAGCTGTTTTTT.

This clonotype was picked up a small number of times. The rearrangement uses TRBV20-1 and TRBJ2-1; D gene uncertain. Deletions cut 3 bases from V and 1 base from J, with 7 bases between. This CDR3 has 13 amino acids. Per the germline V gene, CDR1 is DFQATT and CDR2 is SNEGSKA (reference sequence). As DNA, the CDR3 is TGCAGTGCTAGTTGGCGGTCCTACAATGAGCAGTTCTTC. This sequence encodes CSASWRSYNEQFF.

Points on this clonotype: A junction end diverges from the germline sequence, so it may reflect a read error. The V and J genes are TRBV4-2 and TRBJ2-1; 8 bases align to TRBD2. The CDR3 extends over 17 amino acids. Per the germline V gene, CDR1 is LGHNA and CDR2 is YNFKEQ. CDR3 loop: CASSQDPTSGIYNGQFF. The DNA for the CDR3 is TGTGCCAGCAGCCAAGATCCTACTAGCGGCATATACAATGGGCAGTTCTTC.

V and J are TRBV5-6 and TRBJ1-5; D is uncertain. V lost 0 bases to trimming and J lost 6 bases, with 13 bases between them. This CDR3 comprises 15 residues. CDR1 and CDR2 (germline): SGHDT, YYEEEE. The CDR3 bases are TGTGCCAGCAGCTTGGGGACGTTGCCCCTTCAGCCCCAGCATTTT. Translating it yields CASSLGTLPLQPQHF.

The chain joins TRBV9 to TRBJ2-7, with D perhaps TRBD1 or TRBD2 (6 bases each). The CDR3 is made up of 15 amino acids. CDR1 and CDR2 (germline): SGDLS, YYNGEE. Between the trimmed V and J ends, which lost 0 bases and 7 bases, there was a span of 17 bases. The chain's CDR3 is CASSVAPRGDNEQYF. CDR3 DNA sequence: TGTGCCAGCAGCGTAGCCCCTCGCGGGGACAATGAGCAGTACTTC.

CDR3 residues: CSAAGARGYTF. DNA of the CDR3: TGCAGTGCCGCCGGGGCGCGAGGCTACACCTTC. The V call is TRBV20-1, the J call TRBJ1-2; possibly TRBD1 for D (5 bases). This CDR3 is built from 11 residues. The ends were cut back, 6 bases at V and 8 bases at J, with 13 bases in the middle. The germline V gene encodes CDR1 DFQATT and CDR2 SNEGSKA (reference sequence).

For this clonotype: A junction end diverges from the germline sequence, so it may reflect a read error. The genes are TRBV7-2 and TRBJ2-3; the match to TRBD1 covers 7 bases. CDR1 and CDR2 (germline): SGHTA, FQGNSA. CDR3 length: 14 amino acids. The CDR3 coding sequence is TGTGCCAGCAGCGTAGCAAACAGGGGAGATACGCAGTATTTT. Translation: CASSVANRGDTQYF.

V and J are TRBV24-1 and TRBJ2-1; 7 bases fit TRBD2. This CDR3 is built from 15 residues. From germline, CDR1 is KGHDR and CDR2 SFDVKD. With 4 bases clipped from V and 6 bases from J, the junction kept 8 bases outside the gene matches. This CDR3 reads CATSDPRLAGNEQFF. CDR3 sequence (DNA): TGTGCCACCAGTGACCCACGACTAGCCGGCAATGAGCAGTTCTTC.

This clonotype was found a few times. The rearrangement uses TRBV4-3 and TRBJ1-4; D may be TRBD1 (6 bases). The CDR3 sequence is 15 residues long. CDR1 is LGHNA and CDR2 is YSLEER in the germline V gene. V was trimmed by 8 bases and J by 8 bases, leaving 21 bases between them. The CDR3 coding sequence is TGCGCCAGCCAAACAGGGTTTAGTGAGCGCGAAAAACTGTTTTTT. Its protein is CASQTGFSEREKLFF.

Remarks on this clonotype: A read error is possible here, since a much larger clone lies one base away. The chain combines TRBV12-3 or TRBV12-4 with TRBJ1-2; D remains ambiguous. CDR3 length: 11 amino acids. The ends were cut back, 6 bases at V and 3 bases at J, with 5 bases in the middle. The CDR3 nucleotides read TGTGCCAGCAGGAGGCACTATGGCTACACCTTC. It encodes CASRRHYGYTF.

This chain uses TRBV7-9 with TRBJ2-1; D call uncertain. The CDR3 totals 14 residues. V dropped 2 bases and J dropped 8 bases, with 13 bases sitting between them. The germline V gene encodes CDR1 SEHNR and CDR2 FQNEAQ (reference sequence). The CDR3 sequence: CASSLLPQFDEQFF. The CDR3 DNA is TGTGCCAGCAGCTTACTCCCACAGTTCGATGAGCAGTTCTTC.

The chain has TRBV12-3 or TRBV12-4 and TRBJ2-5; D gene uncertain. CDR3 length: 13 residues. The V end was cut by 5 bases, the J end by 5 bases, with 12 bases between. The CDR3, as DNA: TGTGCCAGCAGTCCCAGCACGTCGGAGACCCAGTACTTC. Amino acid sequence: CASSPSTSETQYF.

The chain combines TRBV7-9 with TRBJ1-3, with D possibly being TRBD1 (6 bases). Germline V gene data show CDR1 as SEHNR and CDR2 as FQNEAQ (reference sequence). The CDR3 is made up of 14 amino acids. Trimming took 4 bases from V and 4 from J, leaving 11 bases between them. CDR3 region: CASSWPGQGNTIYF. In DNA form, the CDR3 reads TGTGCCAGCAGCTGGCCGGGACAAGGAAACACCATATATTTT.

This chain connects TRBV27 to TRBJ2-7, with a weak D call TRBD2 (6 bases). Germline V gene data show CDR1 as MNHEY and CDR2 as SMNVEV (reference sequence). This CDR3 is 16 amino acids long. V was clipped by 7 bases and J by 3 bases, with 22 bases between them. The CDR3, as DNA: TGTGCCAGCAAATATGCCGGGGCCGGGAGAAACTACGAGCAGTACTTC. Translation gives CASKYAGAGRNYEQYF.

The chain employs TRBV2 and TRBJ2-5; 8 bases are a match to TRBD1. CDR3 length equals 14 residues. J lost 6 bases, V lost 11 bases, and 14 bases had no gene match. CDR1 SNHLY and CDR2 FYNNEI come from the germline V gene. The CDR3 spells CALAMDRAEQTQYF. The CDR3 DNA follows: TGTGCCCTAGCAATGGACAGGGCGGAACAGACCCAGTACTTC.

V is TRBV4-3 and J is TRBJ2-1; TRBD2 is a possible D gene (7 bases). Trimming cost V 3 bases and J 15 bases, with 21 bases left between them. The germline gives CDR1 LGHNA, CDR2 YSLEER. The CDR3 is made up of 14 amino acids. CDR3 in DNA: TGCGCCAGCAGCCAGGTGGGAGGGGGGTTTAATAGGTTCTTC. Residues: CASSQVGGGFNRFF.

The rearrangement uses TRBV3-1 and TRBJ2-1; 12 positions agree with TRBD2. J lost 2 bases, V lost 3 bases, and 2 bases had no gene match. The CDR3 has 16 amino acids. Germline CDR1 reads LGHDT; CDR2 reads YNNKEL (reference sequence). This CDR3 reads CASSHTSGGTYNEQFF. The CDR3, as DNA: TGTGCCAGCAGCCATACTAGCGGGGGGACCTACAATGAGCAGTTCTTC.

This sequence joins TRBV7-2 and TRBJ2-5, with D perhaps matching TRBD1 or TRBD2 (9 bases each). V dropped 1 base and J dropped 5 bases, with 23 bases sitting between them. Germline V lookup: CDR1 SGHTA, CDR2 FQGNSA. This CDR3 has 18 amino acids. CDR3 in amino acids: CASSLVYTGGAGGETQYF. CDR3 DNA sequence: TGTGCCAGCAGCTTAGTGTACACAGGGGGCGCGGGGGGGGAGACCCAGTACTTC.

This clonotype occurred a few times. J is TRBJ2-1 and V is TRBV7-2, with TRBD2 as a possible D gene (6 bases). Trimming stripped 7 bases from V and 0 bases from J, with 16 bases between. CDR1 and CDR2 from the germline V gene are SGHTA and FQGNSA. This CDR3 is 16 amino acids long. CDR3 sequence reads: CASILGGSSSYNEQFF. In DNA form, the CDR3 reads TGTGCCAGCATCTTGGGGGGTTCGAGCTCCTACAATGAGCAGTTCTTC.